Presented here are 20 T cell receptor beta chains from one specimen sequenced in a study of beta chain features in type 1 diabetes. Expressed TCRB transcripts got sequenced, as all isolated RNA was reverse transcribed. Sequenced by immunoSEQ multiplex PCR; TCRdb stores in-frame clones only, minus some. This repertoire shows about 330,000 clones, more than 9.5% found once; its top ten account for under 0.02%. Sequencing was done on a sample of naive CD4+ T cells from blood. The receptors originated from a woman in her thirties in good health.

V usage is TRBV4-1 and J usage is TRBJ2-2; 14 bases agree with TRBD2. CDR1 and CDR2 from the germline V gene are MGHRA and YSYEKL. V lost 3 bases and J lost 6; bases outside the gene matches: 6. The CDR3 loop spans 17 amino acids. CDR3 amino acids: CASSQTSGRALSGELFF. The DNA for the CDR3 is TGCGCCAGCAGCCAGACTAGCGGGAGGGCCCTTTCCGGGGAGCTGTTTTTT.

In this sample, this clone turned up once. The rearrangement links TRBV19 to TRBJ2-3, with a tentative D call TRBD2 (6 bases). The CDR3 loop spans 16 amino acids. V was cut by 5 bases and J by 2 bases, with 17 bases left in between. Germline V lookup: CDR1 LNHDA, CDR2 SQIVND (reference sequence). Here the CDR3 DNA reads TGTGCCAGTAGTCTTCTCCGGGACTCCCTCACAGATACGCAGTATTTT. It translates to CASSLLRDSLTDTQYF.

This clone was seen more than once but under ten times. The CDR3 region has the DNA TGCAGCGCTTCTGGGGGTGGACTAGCCGGAGGTGAGACCCAGTACTTC. This sequence encodes CSASGGGLAGGETQYF. The chain combines TRBV29-1 with TRBJ2-5; TRBD2 aligns across 8 bases. The CDR3 is made up of 16 amino acids. CDR1 and CDR2 (germline): SQVTM, ANQGSEA. The J segment lost 5 bases and the V segment lost 7 bases, leaving 18 bases of the junction unmatched. Using reference TRBV29-1 and TRBJ2-5 for the parts outside the CDR3, the full variable domain is SAVISQKPSRDICQRGTSLTIQCQVDSQVTMMFWYRQQPGQSLTLIATANQGSEATYESGFVIDKFPISRPNLTFSTLTVSNMSPEDSSIYLCSASGGGLAGGETQYFGPGTRLLVL.

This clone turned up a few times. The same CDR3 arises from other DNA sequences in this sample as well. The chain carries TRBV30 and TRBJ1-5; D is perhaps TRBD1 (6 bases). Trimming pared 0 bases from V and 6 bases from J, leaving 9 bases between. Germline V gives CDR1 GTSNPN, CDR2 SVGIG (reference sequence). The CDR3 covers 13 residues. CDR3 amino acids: CAWSVQGSQPQHF. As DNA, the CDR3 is TGTGCCTGGAGTGTACAGGGCAGTCAGCCCCAGCATTTT.

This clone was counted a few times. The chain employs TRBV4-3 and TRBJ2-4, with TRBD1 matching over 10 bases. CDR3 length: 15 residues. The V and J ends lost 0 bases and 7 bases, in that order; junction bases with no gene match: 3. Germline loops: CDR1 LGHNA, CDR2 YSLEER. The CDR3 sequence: CASSQDPTGGNIQYF. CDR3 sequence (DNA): TGCGCCAGCAGCCAAGACCCGACAGGGGGCAACATTCAGTACTTC.

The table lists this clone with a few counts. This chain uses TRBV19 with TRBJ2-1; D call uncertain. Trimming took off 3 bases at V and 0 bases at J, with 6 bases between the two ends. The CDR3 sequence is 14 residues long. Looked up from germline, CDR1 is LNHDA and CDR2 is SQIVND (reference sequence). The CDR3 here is CASSIPSSYNEQFF. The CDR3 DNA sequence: TGTGCCAGTAGTATTCCGTCCTCCTACAATGAGCAGTTCTTC.

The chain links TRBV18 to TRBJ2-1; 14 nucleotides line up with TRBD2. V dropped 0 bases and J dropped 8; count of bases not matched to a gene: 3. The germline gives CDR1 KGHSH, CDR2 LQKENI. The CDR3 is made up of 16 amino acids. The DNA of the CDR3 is TGTGCCAGCTCACCACCGGGACTAGCGGGAGCTTATGAGCAGTTCTTC. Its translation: CASSPPGLAGAYEQFF.

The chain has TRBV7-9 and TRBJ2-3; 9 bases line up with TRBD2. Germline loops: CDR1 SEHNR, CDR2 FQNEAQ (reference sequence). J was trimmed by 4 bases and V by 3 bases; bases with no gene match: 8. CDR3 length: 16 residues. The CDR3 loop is CASSLGGTSPPDTQYF. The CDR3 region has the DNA TGTGCCAGCAGCTTGGGGGGGACTAGCCCCCCAGATACGCAGTATTTT.

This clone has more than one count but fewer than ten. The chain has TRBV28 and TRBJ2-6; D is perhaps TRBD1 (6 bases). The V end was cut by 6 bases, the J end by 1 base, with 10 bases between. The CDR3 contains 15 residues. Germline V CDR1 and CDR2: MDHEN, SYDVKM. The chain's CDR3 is CASSQTGSGANVLTF. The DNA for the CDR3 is TGTGCCAGCAGCCAAACAGGGTCTGGGGCCAACGTCCTGACTTTC.

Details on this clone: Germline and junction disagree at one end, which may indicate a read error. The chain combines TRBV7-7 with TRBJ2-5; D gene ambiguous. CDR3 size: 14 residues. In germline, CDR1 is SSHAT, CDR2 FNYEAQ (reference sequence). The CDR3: CASSLSNSQETQYF. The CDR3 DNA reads TGTGCTAGCAGCTTAAGTAACAGCCAAGAGACCCAGTACTTC.

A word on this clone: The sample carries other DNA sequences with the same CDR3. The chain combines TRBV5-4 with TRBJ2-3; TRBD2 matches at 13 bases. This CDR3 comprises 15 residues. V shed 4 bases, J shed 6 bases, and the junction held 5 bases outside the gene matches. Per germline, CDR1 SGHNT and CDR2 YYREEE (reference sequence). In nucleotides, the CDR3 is TGTGCCAGCAGCCGGACTAGCGGGAGTACGGATACGCAGTATTTT. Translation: CASSRTSGSTDTQYF. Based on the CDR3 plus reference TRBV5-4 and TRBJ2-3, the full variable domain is ETGVTQSPTHLIKTRGQQVTLRCSSQSGHNTVSWYQQALGQGPQFIFQYYREEENGRGNFPPRFSGLQFPNYSSELNVNALELDDSALYLCASSRTSGSTDTQYFGPGTRLTVL.

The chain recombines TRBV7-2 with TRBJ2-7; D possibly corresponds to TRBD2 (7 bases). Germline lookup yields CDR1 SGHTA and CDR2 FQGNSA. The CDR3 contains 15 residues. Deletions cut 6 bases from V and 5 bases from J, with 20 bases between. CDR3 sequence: CASRRSSGGQHEQYF. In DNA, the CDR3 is TGTGCCAGCAGGCGCAGCTCGGGGGGCCAGCACGAGCAGTACTTC. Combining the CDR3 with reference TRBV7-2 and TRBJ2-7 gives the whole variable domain GAGVSQSPSNKVTEKGKDVELRCDPISGHTALYWYRQSLGQGLEFLIYFQGNSAPDKSGLPSDRFSAERTGGSVSTLTIQRTQQEDSAVYLCASRRSSGGQHEQYFGPGTRLTVT.

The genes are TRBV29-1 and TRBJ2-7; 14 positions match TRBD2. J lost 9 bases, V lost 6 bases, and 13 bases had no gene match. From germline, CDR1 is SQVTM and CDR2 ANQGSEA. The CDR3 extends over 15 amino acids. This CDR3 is CSVGGTSGRLVGQYF. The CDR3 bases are TGCAGCGTCGGGGGGACTAGCGGGAGATTAGTCGGGCAGTACTTC.

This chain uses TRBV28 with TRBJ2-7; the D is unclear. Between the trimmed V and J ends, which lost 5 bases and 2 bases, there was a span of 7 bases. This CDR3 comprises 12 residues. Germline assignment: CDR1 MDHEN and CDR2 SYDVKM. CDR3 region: CASSLDTYEQYF. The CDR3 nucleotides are TGTGCCAGCAGTCTTGACACCTACGAGCAGTACTTC. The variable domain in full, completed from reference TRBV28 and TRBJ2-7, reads DVKVTQSSRYLVKRTGEKVFLECVQDMDHENMFWYRQDPGLGLRLIYFSYDVKMKEKGDIPEGYSVSREKKERFSLILESASTNQTSMYLCASSLDTYEQYFGPGTRLTVT.

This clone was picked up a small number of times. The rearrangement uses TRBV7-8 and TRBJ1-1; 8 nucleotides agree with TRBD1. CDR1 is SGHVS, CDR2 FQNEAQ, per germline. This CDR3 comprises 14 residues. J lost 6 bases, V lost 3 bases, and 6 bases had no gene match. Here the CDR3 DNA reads TGTGCCAGCAGCTTTGTGGACAGGGTCGCTGAAGCTTTCTTT. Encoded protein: CASSFVDRVAEAFF.

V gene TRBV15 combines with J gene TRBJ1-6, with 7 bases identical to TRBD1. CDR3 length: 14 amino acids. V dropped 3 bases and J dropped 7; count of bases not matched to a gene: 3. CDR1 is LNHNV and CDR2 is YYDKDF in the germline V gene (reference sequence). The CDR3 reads CATSRTGNNSPLHF. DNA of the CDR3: TGTGCCACCAGCAGGACAGGGAACAATTCACCCCTCCACTTT. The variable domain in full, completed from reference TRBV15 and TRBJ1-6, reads DAMVIQNPRYQVTQFGKPVTLSCSQTLNHNVMYWYQQKSSQAPKLLFHYYDKDFNNEADTPDNFQSRRPNTSFCFLDIRSPGLGDTAMYLCATSRTGNNSPLHFGNGTRLTVT.

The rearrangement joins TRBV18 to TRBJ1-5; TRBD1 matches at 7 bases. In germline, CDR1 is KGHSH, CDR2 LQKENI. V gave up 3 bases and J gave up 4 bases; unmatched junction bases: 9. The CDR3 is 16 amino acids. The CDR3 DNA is TGTGCCAGCTCACCCCCCGGGACAGCAGCTAATCAGCCCCAGCATTTT. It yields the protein CASSPPGTAANQPQHF.

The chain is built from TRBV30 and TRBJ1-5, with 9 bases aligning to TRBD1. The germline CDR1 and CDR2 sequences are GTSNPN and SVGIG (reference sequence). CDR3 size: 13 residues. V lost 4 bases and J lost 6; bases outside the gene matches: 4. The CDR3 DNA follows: TGTGCCTGGAACCGGGGACAGGGTCAGCCCCAGCATTTT. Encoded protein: CAWNRGQGQPQHF.

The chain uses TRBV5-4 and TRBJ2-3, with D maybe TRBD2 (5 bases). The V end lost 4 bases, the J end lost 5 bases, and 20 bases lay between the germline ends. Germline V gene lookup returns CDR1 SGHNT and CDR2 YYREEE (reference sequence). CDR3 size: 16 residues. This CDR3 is CASSQDLSGREDTQYF. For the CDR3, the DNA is TGTGCCAGCAGCCAGGACTTAAGTGGGAGAGAAGATACGCAGTATTTT.

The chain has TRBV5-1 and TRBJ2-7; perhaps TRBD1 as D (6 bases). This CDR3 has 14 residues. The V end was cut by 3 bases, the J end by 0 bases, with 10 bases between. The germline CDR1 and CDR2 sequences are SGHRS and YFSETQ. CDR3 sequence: CASSSGTYSYEQYF. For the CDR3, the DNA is TGCGCCAGCAGCTCCGGGACATACTCCTACGAGCAGTACTTC.